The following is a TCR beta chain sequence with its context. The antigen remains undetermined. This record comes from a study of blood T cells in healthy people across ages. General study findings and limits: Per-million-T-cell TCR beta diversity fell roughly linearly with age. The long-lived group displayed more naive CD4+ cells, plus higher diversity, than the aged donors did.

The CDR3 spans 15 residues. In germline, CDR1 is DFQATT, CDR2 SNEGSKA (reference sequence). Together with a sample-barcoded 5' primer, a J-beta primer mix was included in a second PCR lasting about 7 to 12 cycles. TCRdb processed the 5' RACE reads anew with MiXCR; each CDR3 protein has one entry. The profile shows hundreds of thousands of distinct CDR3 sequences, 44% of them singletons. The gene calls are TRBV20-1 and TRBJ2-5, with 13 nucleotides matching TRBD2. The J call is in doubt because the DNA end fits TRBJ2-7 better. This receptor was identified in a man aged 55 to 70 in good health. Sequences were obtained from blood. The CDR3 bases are TGCAGTGCCAATACCGGACTAGCGGGAGACTACGAGCAGTACTTC. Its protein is CSANTGLAGDYEQYF.